The next 5 T cell receptor beta chains were all read from a single sample in a study of identical twins. TCRdb processed the 5' RACE reads anew with MiXCR; each CDR3 protein has one entry. This table holds fewer than 650,000 distinct CDR3 sequences, around 9.6% found once. The same sample was also used in a study of yellow fever vaccine responses in identical twins.

Sequencing was carried out using PBMCs. The receptors come from a woman aged 18-29 years in good health.

This clonotype was counted between two and nine times. The chain joins TRBV6-2 or TRBV6-3 to TRBJ2-5; the D gene could be TRBD1 or TRBD2 (6 bases each). Germline CDR1 is MNHEY and CDR2 is SVGEGT. V gave up 6 bases and J gave up 2 bases, with 13 bases separating them. The CDR3 sequence is 14 residues long. In DNA, the CDR3 is TGTGCCAGCAGGACTAGGGGGATTCAAGAGACCCAGTACTTC. This encodes CASRTRGIQETQYF.

This clonotype was counted many times. This chain links TRBV12-3 or TRBV12-4 with TRBJ2-7; D call uncertain. CDR3 length: 14 residues. Trimming shortened V by 5 bases and J by 2 bases, and 13 bases separated the two germline ends. CDR3 amino acids: CASSPLSAPYEQYF. CDR3 bases: TGTGCCAGCAGTCCCTTAAGCGCCCCCTACGAGCAGTACTTC.

CDR3 sequence (DNA): TGCAGTGCTAGGGCCCTTAACGGGGGACCTCAAGAGACCCAGTACTTC. The encoded protein is CSARALNGGPQETQYF. The chain uses TRBV20-1 and TRBJ2-5; tentatively, D is TRBD2 (6 bases). Germline V CDR1 and CDR2: DFQATT, SNEGSKA (reference sequence). This CDR3 is 16 amino acids long. The ends were cut back, 3 bases at V and 2 bases at J, with 19 bases in the middle.

This clonotype was picked up many times. The chain links TRBV4-1 to TRBJ2-2; no clear D gene. Germline assignment: CDR1 MGHRA and CDR2 YSYEKL. The CDR3 covers 13 residues. The germline V and J ends were trimmed by 1 base and 6 bases, with 6 bases remaining between them. The CDR3 nucleotides read TGCGCCAGCAGCCAAGGTTTGGCCGGGGAGCTGTTTTTT. Its protein product is CASSQGLAGELFF.

The genes are TRBV2 and TRBJ2-7; D is perhaps TRBD1 (6 bases). The length of the CDR3 is 13 residues. V lost 8 bases and J 4 bases, leaving 15 bases between the germline ends. Germline CDR1 reads SNHLY; CDR2 reads FYNNEI. The chain's CDR3 is CASGLEGEYEQYF. The CDR3, as DNA: TGTGCCAGCGGACTCGAGGGGGAGTACGAGCAGTACTTC.